This T cell receptor beta chain was recorded in a study of radiotherapy plus CTLA-4 blockade in lung cancer. Study background: In around 17% of patients, objective responses were seen; 30% to 35% had disease control. Whole-study results and caveats: Among reported predictors of response, early blood T cell clone dynamics with interferon-beta performed best. Among blood TCR repertoires after radiotherapy plus ipilimumab, tumor-derived clones expanded.

Profiling relied on immunoSEQ multiplex PCR, and the TCRdb table lists in-frame clones only, not all of them. The sample has approximately 80,000 clones, just under 75% seen once; the top ten hold 9.5% to 10%. Note on this clone: Its target is not known.

Germline assignment: CDR1 LNHNV and CDR2 YYDKDF (reference sequence). The CDR3 runs to 13 residues. Those patients who had chemo-refractory metastatic non-small-cell lung cancer were given focal radiation along with CTLA-4 blockade through ipilimumab. The V call is TRBV15, the J call TRBJ2-5, with 8 bases that match TRBD1. The last part of the DNA fits TRBJ2-7 better; the J call may be wrong. This sequence originates from a human donor with non-small cell lung cancer whose response to radiotherapy plus ipilimumab could not be evaluated. Sequencing was performed on peripheral blood, taken from a patient treated with radiotherapy plus ipilimumab. Here the CDR3 reads CATAGTGDYEQYF. DNA of the CDR3: TGTGCCACCGCCGGGACAGGCGACTACGAGCAGTACTTC.